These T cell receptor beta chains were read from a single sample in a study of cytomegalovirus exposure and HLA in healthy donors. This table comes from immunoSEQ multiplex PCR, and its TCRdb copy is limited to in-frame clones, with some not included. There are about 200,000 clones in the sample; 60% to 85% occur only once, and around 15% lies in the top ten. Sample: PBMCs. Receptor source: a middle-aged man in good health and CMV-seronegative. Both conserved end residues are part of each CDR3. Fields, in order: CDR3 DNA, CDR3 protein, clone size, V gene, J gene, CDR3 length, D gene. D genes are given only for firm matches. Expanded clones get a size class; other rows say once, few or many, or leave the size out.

TGCGCCAGCGCGGAACAGGGAGGGACTAGGAATGAGCAGTTCTTC,CASAEQGGTRNEQFF,-,TRBV5-1,TRBJ2-1,15,TRBD2
TGTGCCAGCAGCTTAAGACAGGGGACCGACGAGCAGTACTTC,CASSLRQGTDEQYF,-,TRBV5-4,TRBJ2-7,14,TRBD1
TGTGCCAGCAGCTCGTCGACTGGGAGCTCCTACAATGAGCAGTTCTTC,CASSSSTGSSYNEQFF,-,TRBV5-6,TRBJ2-1,16,-
TGCAGCGTTGAAACGGGGTCCGCCTACAATGAGCAGTTCTTC,CSVETGSAYNEQFF,-,TRBV29-1,TRBJ2-1,14,-
TGCGCCAGCAGCCCCGGGGGAGGTCAGCCCCAGCATTTT,CASSPGGGQPQHF,-,TRBV5-1,TRBJ1-5,13,-
TGTGCCTCCGCCCGGGACTTGGTAAGGGCCACTGCCGGGGAGCTGTTTTTT,CASARDLVRATAGELFF,-,TRBV10-3,TRBJ2-2,17,-
TGTGCCACCAGCAGAGCAGTTTCTGGAAACACCATATATTTT,CATSRAVSGNTIYF,-,TRBV15,TRBJ1-3,14,-
TGCGCCAGCAGCCCGGGGGGGGGCGAAGGCAATGAGCAGTTCTTC,CASSPGGGEGNEQFF,-,TRBV5-1,TRBJ2-1,15,TRBD2
TGTGCCAGCAGTTACGCGGTCGACTATAATTCACCCCTCCACTTT,CASSYAVDYNSPLHF,-,TRBV6-5,TRBJ1-6,15,-
TGTGCCAGCAGCACAGGGATCGAGCAGTACTTC,CASSTGIEQYF,-,TRBV7-8,TRBJ2-7,11,-
TGCGCCAGCAGCTTTTCACAACAACAAGAGACCCAGTACTTC,CASSFSQQQETQYF,-,TRBV5-1,TRBJ2-5,14,-
TGTGCCAGCACCGGTGGGAGCAACAATGAGCAGTTCTTC,CASTGGSNNEQFF,-,TRBV6-6,TRBJ2-1,13,-
TGTGCCAGCAGCTTAGGGGCACTTTACGAGCAGTACTTC,CASSLGALYEQYF,once,TRBV7-6,TRBJ2-7,13,-
TGCGCCAGCAGCTATAATAGCGGGGGGGCGACAGATACGCAGTATTTT,CASSYNSGGATDTQYF,-,TRBV5-1,TRBJ2-3,16,TRBD2
TGCGCCAGCAGTCAATCAATCCAGGGAAATCAGCAGCCTTATTACGAGCAGTACTTC,CASSQSIQGNQQPYYEQYF,-,TRBV23-1,TRBJ2-7,19,-
TGTGCCAGCAGCGATCCCGGGGGAGGATCGAAAGAAAAACTGTTTTTT,CASSDPGGGSKEKLFF,-,TRBV9,TRBJ1-4,16,-
TGCGCCAGCGCCCGCCAACCTGTCGAGCCTTCAGAAAAACTGTTTTTT,CASARQPVEPSEKLFF,many,TRBV5-1,TRBJ1-4,16,-
TGTGCCAGCAGGATGACTAGCGGGAAAGGCGAGCAGTACTTC,CASRMTSGKGEQYF,-,TRBV6-5,TRBJ2-7,14,TRBD2
TGTGCCATCATTGGTGGTCTAGACAGGTGGAACAATGAGCAGTTCTTC,CAIIGGLDRWNNEQFF,-,TRBV10-3,TRBJ2-1,16,-
TGTGCCAGCGTAGGGAGCGTCTCCTACGAGCAGTACTTC,CASVGSVSYEQYF,-,TRBV6-5,TRBJ2-7,13,-
TGTGCCAGCAGCCTGGGACAGGGGATTACCTATGGCTACACCTTC,CASSLGQGITYGYTF,-,TRBV7-9,TRBJ1-2,15,TRBD1
TGCGCCAGCAGCTCACCGGGACAAGCCTATGGCTACACCTTC,CASSSPGQAYGYTF,-,TRBV5-1,TRBJ1-2,14,-
TGTGCCAGCAGAAAAAGATCAGGGGGCGGAACCGGGGAGCTGTTTTTT,CASRKRSGGGTGELFF,-,TRBV7-9,TRBJ2-2,16,TRBD1
TGTGCCAGCAGCTTACACGGGAACTCCTACGAGCAGTACTTC,CASSLHGNSYEQYF,few,TRBV7-9,TRBJ2-7,14,-
TGTGCCAGCAGCGGCTACTCCGGGACAACCTATGAGCAGTTCTTC,CASSGYSGTTYEQFF,once,TRBV9,TRBJ2-1,15,-
TGTGCCAGCAGTTACCACGGAGCCAATCAGCCCCAGCATTTT,CASSYHGANQPQHF,-,TRBV6-6,TRBJ1-5,14,-
TGTGCCAGCAGGGACCCCCAGGGAAACACTGAAGCTTTCTTT,CASRDPQGNTEAFF,-,TRBV2,TRBJ1-1,14,-
TGTGCCATCAGTGCCGGGACTACAAGGAACGAGCAGTACTTC,CAISAGTTRNEQYF,-,TRBV10-3,TRBJ2-7,14,TRBD2
TGTGCCAGTAGTATACTCCCCAGGGAGAGGGGAGGTGAAAAACTGTTTTTT,CASSILPRERGGEKLFF,-,TRBV19,TRBJ1-4,17,-
TGTGCCAGCAGCCGGGATAGCAATCAGCCCCAGCATTTT,CASSRDSNQPQHF,-,TRBV7-3,TRBJ1-5,13,-
TGTGCCAGCAGCCCCGGATCGGGACAGGACTACGAGCAGTACTTC,CASSPGSGQDYEQYF,-,TRBV7-6,TRBJ2-7,15,TRBD1
TGTGCCAGCAGTGAAGGGCGCGGTAGTGGTGAGCAGTTCTTC,CASSEGRGSGEQFF,-,TRBV2,TRBJ2-1,14,-
TGTGCCAGCAGCTTAACAAGCGCTACCTACGAGCAGTACTTC,CASSLTSATYEQYF,-,TRBV7-8,TRBJ2-7,14,-
TGTGCCAGCAGCTTGTCCGGGACAGGGGGCTACTACTTC,CASSLSGTGGYYF,-,TRBV5-4,TRBJ2-4,13,TRBD1
TGTGCCAGCACCGGGACAGCTGGAAACACCATATATTTT,CASTGTAGNTIYF,-,TRBV6-6,TRBJ1-3,13,TRBD1
TGCGCCAGCAGAGACTTTCCCGGGACAGAAGCTTTCTTT,CASRDFPGTEAFF,once,TRBV5-1,TRBJ1-1,13,-
TGTGCCAGCAGCCAAGAACTCCCGGGACAGCTGAACACTGAAGCTTTCTTT,CASSQELPGQLNTEAFF,-,TRBV4-2,TRBJ1-1,17,TRBD1
TGTGCCAGCAGACCTACCCGACAGGGAGGTCAGCCCCAGCATTTT,CASRPTRQGGQPQHF,-,TRBV6-5,TRBJ1-5,15,TRBD1
TGTGCCAGCAGCCCCGACAGGGGAGGGAAAAACATTCAGTACTTC,CASSPDRGGKNIQYF,-,TRBV7-2,TRBJ2-4,15,-
TGTGCCAGCAGAGCGGCGGGAGGGCCCTTCGAGCAGTACTTC,CASRAAGGPFEQYF,-,TRBV27,TRBJ2-7,14,TRBD2
TGTGCCAGCAGTAAGACTGCGAACACTGAAGCTTTCTTT,CASSKTANTEAFF,-,TRBV28,TRBJ1-1,13,-
TGTGCCAGCAGCCCGACTAGCGGGAGGGCCACAGATACGCAGTATTTT,CASSPTSGRATDTQYF,-,TRBV5-6,TRBJ2-3,16,TRBD2
TGTGCCAGCAGTCACCAGCGGGAGGTAGCCTACGAGCAGTACTTC,CASSHQREVAYEQYF,-,TRBV28,TRBJ2-7,15,TRBD2
TGTGCCAGCAGCGATGACAGGAAGTCTTTCTATGGCTACACCTTC,CASSDDRKSFYGYTF,-,TRBV5-6,TRBJ1-2,15,-
TGTGCCAGCCGGACAGGGTGGACTGAAGCTTTCTTT,CASRTGWTEAFF,-,TRBV11-2,TRBJ1-1,12,TRBD1